What follows is one T cell receptor beta chain and its context. Its matching antigen is unknown. The record originates from a study of cytomegalovirus exposure and HLA in healthy donors. Notes on the study in general: Among TCR beta chains, those listed as cytomegalovirus-associated numbered fewer than 200. The majority of TCR sequences were rare, yet some public TCRs appeared in many donors.

PCR was performed using 60 Vbeta and 13 Jbeta primers. TCRdb's table, derived via immunoSEQ multiplex PCR, lists solely in-frame clones and lacks some. The sample lists roughly 73,000 clones, 78% occurring once. In germline, CDR1 is MNHNS, CDR2 SASEGT. With V trimmed by 6 bases and J by 2 bases, 6 bases remained unmatched. The CDR3 runs 15 residues. This clonotype was sampled from a man aged 35 to 55 in good health and CMV-seronegative. The source material was PBMCs. The chain links TRBV6-1 to TRBJ2-3; 9 bases fit TRBD2. The CDR3 DNA is TGTGCCAGCAGCCATAGCGGGGGATCCACAGATACGCAGTATTTT. Protein sequence: CASSHSGGSTDTQYF.